This T cell receptor (beta chain) emerged from a study of blood T cell repertoires in COVID-19. Study-wide background: Whether acute or convalescent, the COVID-19 samples came from the United States, Italy and Spain.

Authors' analysis steps: Scientists estimated how many nucleated cells there were by amplifying reference gene primers. Using immunoSEQ multiplex PCR, the repertoire was profiled, and TCRdb retains in-frame clones only, with some absent. V, J and clone size derive from that table, while D and trimming were established from the DNA sequence. The top ten hold 13% of the sample, which has over 250,000 clones, over 75% seen once. The CDR3 contains 15 residues. Germline lookup yields CDR1 SNHLY and CDR2 FYNNEI. V dropped 5 bases and J dropped 2 bases, with 13 bases sitting between them. This receptor was obtained from a human donor in a cohort sampled during active COVID-19. The sample taken for sequencing was peripheral blood. The chain employs TRBV2 and TRBJ1-5; a possible D gene is TRBD1 (6 bases). The CDR3 spells CASSPRGARNQPQHF. The CDR3 DNA sequence: TGTGCCAGCAGTCCCAGGGGTGCTCGCAATCAGCCCCAGCATTTT.